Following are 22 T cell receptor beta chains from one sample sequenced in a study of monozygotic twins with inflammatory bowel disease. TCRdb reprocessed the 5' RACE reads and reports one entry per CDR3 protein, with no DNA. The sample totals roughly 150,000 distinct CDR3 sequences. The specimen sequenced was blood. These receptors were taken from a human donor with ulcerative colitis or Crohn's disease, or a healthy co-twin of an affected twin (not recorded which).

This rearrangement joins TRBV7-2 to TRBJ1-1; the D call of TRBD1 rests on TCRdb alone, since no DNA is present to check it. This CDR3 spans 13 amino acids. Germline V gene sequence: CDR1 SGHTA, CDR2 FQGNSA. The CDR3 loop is CASSLNRATEAFF.

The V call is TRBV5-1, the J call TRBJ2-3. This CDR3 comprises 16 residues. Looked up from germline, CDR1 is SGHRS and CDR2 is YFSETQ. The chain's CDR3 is CASSLEAVSSTDTQYF.

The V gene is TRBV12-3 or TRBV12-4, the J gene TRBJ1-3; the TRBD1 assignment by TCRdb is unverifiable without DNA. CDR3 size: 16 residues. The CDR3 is CASSFGQARSGNTIYF.

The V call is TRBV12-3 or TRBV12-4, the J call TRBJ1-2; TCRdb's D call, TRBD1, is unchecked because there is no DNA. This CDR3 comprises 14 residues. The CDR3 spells CASRRQGAPSGYTF.

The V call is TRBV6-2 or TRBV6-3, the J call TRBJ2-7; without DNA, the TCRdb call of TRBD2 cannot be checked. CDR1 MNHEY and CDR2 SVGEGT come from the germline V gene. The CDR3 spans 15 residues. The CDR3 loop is CASSAPGLAGYEQYF.

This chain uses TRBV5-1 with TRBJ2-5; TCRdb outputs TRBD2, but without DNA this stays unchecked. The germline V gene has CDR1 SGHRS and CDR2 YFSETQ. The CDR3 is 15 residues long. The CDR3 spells CASSGLAGVGETQYF. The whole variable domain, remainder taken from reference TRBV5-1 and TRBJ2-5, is KAGVTQTPRYLIKTRGQQVTLSCSPISGHRSVSWYQQTPGQGLQFLFEYFSETQRNKGNFPGRFSGRQFSNSRSEMNVSTLELGDSALYLCASSGLAGVGETQYFGPGTRLLVL.

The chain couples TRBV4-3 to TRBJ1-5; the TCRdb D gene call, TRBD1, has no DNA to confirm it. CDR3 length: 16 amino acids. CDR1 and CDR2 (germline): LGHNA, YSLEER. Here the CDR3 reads CASSQEPTGGGQPQHF.

The CDR3 loop reads CASSLGTSGTNTDTQYF. V is TRBV7-9 and J is TRBJ2-3; without DNA, the TCRdb call of TRBD2 cannot be checked. This CDR3 has 17 amino acids. Germline CDR1 and CDR2: SEHNR and FQNEAQ (reference sequence).

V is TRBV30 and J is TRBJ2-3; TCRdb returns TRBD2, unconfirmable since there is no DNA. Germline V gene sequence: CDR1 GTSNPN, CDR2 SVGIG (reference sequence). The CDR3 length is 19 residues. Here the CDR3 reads CAWSARLAGIVFRTDTQYF.

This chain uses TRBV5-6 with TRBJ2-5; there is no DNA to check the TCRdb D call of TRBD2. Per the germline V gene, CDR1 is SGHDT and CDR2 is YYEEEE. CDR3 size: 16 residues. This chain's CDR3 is CASSLDRLAGKETQYF.

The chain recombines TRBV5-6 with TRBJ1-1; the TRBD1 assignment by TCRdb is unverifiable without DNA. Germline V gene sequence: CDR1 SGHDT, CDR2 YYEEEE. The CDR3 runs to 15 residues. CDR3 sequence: CASSLLGQGLTEAFF.

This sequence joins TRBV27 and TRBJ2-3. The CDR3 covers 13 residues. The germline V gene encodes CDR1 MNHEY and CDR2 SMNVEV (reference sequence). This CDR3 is CASSFGLADTQYF.

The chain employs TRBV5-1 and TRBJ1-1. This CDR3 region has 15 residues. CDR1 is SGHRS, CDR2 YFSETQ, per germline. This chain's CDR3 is CASSLVIAGGTEAFF. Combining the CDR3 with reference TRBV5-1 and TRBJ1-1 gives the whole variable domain KAGVTQTPRYLIKTRGQQVTLSCSPISGHRSVSWYQQTPGQGLQFLFEYFSETQRNKGNFPGRFSGRQFSNSRSEMNVSTLELGDSALYLCASSLVIAGGTEAFFGQGTRLTVV.

The CDR3 loop reads CASSPRQGSNQPQHF. The chain uses TRBV6-1 and TRBJ1-5. Germline V gene data show CDR1 as MNHNS and CDR2 as SASEGT. The CDR3 is made up of 15 amino acids.

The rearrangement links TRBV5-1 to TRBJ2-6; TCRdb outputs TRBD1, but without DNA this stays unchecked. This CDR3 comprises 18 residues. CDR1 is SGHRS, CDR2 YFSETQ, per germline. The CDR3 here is CASSSLRQGTSGANVLTF.

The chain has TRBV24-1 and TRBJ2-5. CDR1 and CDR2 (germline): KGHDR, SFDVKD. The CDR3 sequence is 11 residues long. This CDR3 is CATRSGGTQYF.

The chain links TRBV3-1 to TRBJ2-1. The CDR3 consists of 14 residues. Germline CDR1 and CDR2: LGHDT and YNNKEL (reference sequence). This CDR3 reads CASSQRTAYNEQFF.

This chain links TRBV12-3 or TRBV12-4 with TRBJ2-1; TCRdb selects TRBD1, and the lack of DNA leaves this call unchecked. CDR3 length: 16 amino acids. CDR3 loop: CASSRQWDRAYNEQFF.

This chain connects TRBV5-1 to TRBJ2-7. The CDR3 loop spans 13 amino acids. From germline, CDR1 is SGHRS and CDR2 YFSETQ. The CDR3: CASSQSVSYEQYF.

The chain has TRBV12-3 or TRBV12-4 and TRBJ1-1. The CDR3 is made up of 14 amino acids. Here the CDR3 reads CASSFGIVNTEAFF.

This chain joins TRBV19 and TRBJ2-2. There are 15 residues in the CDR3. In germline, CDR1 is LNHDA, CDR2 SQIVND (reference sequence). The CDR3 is CASSIGHANTGELFF. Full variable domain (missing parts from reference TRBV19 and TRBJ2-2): DGGITQSPKYLFRKEGQNVTLSCEQNLNHDAMYWYRQDPGQGLRLIYYSQIVNDFQKGDIAEGYSVSREKKESFPLTVTSAQKNPTAFYLCASSIGHANTGELFFGEGSRLTVL.

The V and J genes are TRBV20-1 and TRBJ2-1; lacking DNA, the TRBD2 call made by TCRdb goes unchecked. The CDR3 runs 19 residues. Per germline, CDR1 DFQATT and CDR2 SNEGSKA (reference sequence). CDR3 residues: CSARDGTSGRAWSYNEQFF.